Described below is a single T cell receptor beta chain sequence and its context. This clone was counted once. What antigen it recognizes has not been identified. One base away there is no much larger clone; base qualities are not given. The source of the sample is a study of blood T cell repertoires in COVID-19 (dated by TCRdb to 2018 to 2020). A note on the overall study: Samples covering the acute and convalescent phases of COVID-19 were provided by collaborators in the United States, Italy and Spain. The material from the prospective study consisted of cDNA or gDNA derived from T cells, B-cell-depleted T cells, or PBMCs. Deeply sampled blood TCRbeta repertoires from subjects exposed to, actively infected with, or recovered from COVID-19 were included in the dataset. A freely available public database, intended as a resource for researchers studying the immune response to SARS-CoV-2, is where the repertoires were released. The samples were drawn from the first 160 participants of the ongoing ImmuneRACE study and from more than 1,000 subjects provided by 6 global collaborators. The sample metadata nearly always contained a de-identified subject ID, COVID-19 status, age in years and sex. Where available, HLA class I and class II types were obtained from metadata supplied by the sample provider rather than from assay-based typing. Beyond this particular receptor, the publication reports: The quantity of clinical and demographic metadata differed by source and by participant and was supplied without curation.

Trimming takes 5 bases from V and 7 bases from J, and the germline ends sit 18 bases apart. The germline V gene yields SGHVS for CDR1 and FNYEAQ for CDR2. CDR3 length: 16 amino acids, cysteine to phenylalanine. CDR3 DNA only is kept here, 48 bases in frame from base 1. Whole blood was collected in K2EDTA tubes by collaborating institutions according to the institutions' own protocols. For TCRbeta analysis, collaborators shipped samples as frozen whole blood, isolated PBMCs, or DNA extracted from either of those sample types. TCRbeta CDR3 regions were amplified from genomic DNA using the immunoSEQ Assay, a bias-controlled multiplex PCR. Processing in the source paper ran as follows. Within the assay, amplification of reference gene primers was used to estimate how many nucleated cells each sample contained. Sequence reads were collapsed and filtered to measure the absolute abundance of every unique TCRbeta CDR3 rearrangement. For each sample, productive Simpson clonality was calculated as the square root of Simpson's diversity index over productive rearrangements. This immuneACCESS table, as held by TCRdb, lists in-frame sequences with V and J called but not all clones. Of the missing ones, under half trace to an unresolved V gene in checked studies; the others have no known cause. The DNA was the basis for D and trimming; V, J and clone size are from that table. Counted in this sample were 130,000 to 150,000 clones; approximately 80% of them appeared once. The top ten clones comprise 35% to 40% of the sample.

The chain is made from TRBV7-6 and TRBJ1-6; the D gene is perhaps TRBD1, on 6 matching bases. The sample taken for sequencing was peripheral blood. The receptor's source is a human donor in a cohort sampled during active COVID-19. Here is the DNA: TGTGCCAGCAGCAATCCTTACAGGGCAGGCAATTCACCCCTCCACTTT. Translated, it reads CASSNPYRAGNSPLHF.